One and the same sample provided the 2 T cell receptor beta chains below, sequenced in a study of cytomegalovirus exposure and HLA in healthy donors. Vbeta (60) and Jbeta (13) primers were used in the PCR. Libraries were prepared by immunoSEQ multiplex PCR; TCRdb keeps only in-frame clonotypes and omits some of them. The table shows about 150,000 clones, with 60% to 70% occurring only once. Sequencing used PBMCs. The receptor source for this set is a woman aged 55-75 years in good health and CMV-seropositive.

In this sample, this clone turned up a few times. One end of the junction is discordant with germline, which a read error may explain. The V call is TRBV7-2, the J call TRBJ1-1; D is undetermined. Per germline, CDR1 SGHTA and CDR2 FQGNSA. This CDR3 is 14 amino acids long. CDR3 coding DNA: TGTGCCAGCAGCTTAGTTCCAGTGAACGCTGAAGCTTTCTTT. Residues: CASSLVPVNAEAFF.

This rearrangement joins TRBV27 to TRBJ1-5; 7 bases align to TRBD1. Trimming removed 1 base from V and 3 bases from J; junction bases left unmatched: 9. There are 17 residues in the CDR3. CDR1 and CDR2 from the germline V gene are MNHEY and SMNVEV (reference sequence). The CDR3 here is CASSLYSPTGYNQPQHF. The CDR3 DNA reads TGTGCCAGCAGTTTATACAGCCCGACAGGGTACAATCAGCCCCAGCATTTT.